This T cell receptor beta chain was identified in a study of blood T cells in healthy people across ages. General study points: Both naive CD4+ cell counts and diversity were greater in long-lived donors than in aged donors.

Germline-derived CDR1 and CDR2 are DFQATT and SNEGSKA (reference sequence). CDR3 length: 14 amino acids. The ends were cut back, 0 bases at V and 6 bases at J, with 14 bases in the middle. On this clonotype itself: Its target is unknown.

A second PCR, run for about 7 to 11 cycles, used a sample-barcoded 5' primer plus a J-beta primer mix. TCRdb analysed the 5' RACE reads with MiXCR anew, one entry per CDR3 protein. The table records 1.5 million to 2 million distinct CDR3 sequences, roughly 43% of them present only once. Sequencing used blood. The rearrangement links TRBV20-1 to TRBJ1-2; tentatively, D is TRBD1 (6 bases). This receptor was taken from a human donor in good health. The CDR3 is CSARDARAGDGYTF. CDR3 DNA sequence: TGCAGTGCTAGAGATGCCCGGGCAGGGGATGGCTACACCTTC.